Given below is one TCR beta chain in context. The specificity of this receptor is unknown. No quality values exist for individual bases; no much larger clone is one base distant. The library relied on the immunoSEQ multiplex PCR assay. The multiplex PCR relied on a mix of 60 forward primers for TCR Vbeta segments and 13 reverse primers for TCR Jbeta segments. The CDR3 region of rearranged TCR beta genes was amplified from genomic DNA by a multiplex PCR assay. The amplified TCR beta libraries were sequenced on the Illumina HiSeq System as 87-base-pair reads. As for how the authors treated the data: A later analysis counted about 82 million unique TCR beta chains across the 550 to 750 repertoires, and around 12 million of these chains were shared by at least two donors. A nearest-neighbor algorithm error-corrected the raw reads and collapsed the reads into unique sequences, merging closely related sequences to remove PCR and sequencing errors. To assign V, D and J gene segments, CDR3 sequences were aligned to IMGT reference sequences. Each retained sequence needed at least a six-nucleotide match to both a V gene segment and a J gene segment. Rearrangements were called productive when the CDR3 lacked stop codons and stayed in frame with V and J; all others were non-productive. Following IMGT convention, CDR3 was defined as the stretch from the second conserved V-encoded cysteine to the conserved J-encoded phenylalanine. In an earlier analysis of approximately 500 of the donors, sequences lacking an unambiguous match to a single V gene segment were excluded. In an earlier analysis of approximately 560 of the donors, a V segment was called functional when productive rearrangements were above 56.7%, and segregating when the standard deviation between donors exceeded 5%. To diagnose cytomegalovirus status from the catalog of TCR beta chain sequences, a statistical classification framework was built. In a later analysis, V and J genes were assigned by comparing TCR nucleotide sequences against IMGT/GENE-DB human TR gene sequences. A later analysis assigned CDR3 sequences and most-parsimonious VDJ recombination scenarios with the TCRdist pipeline. In a later analysis, each TCR beta chain was defined by its CDR3 amino acid sequence together with its V-gene family, and reads lacking a unique V-gene family were excluded. As a way to deal with suspected cross-contamination and a sequencing artifact, a later analysis dropped nearly 600 nucleotide sequences that were highly shared and had low generation probability. For each public chain, a later analysis derived a clonal expansion index from normalized ranks of inferred template counts within each repertoire. Generation probabilities in a later analysis came from a VDJ recombination model fitted to out-of-frame rearrangements, and those results were checked against IGoR. Hypergeometric tests were used in a later analysis to score TCR-TCR, TCR-HLA and TCR-CMV co-occurrence, with a repertoire-size bias correction applied to the TCR pairs. To estimate false discovery rates, a later analysis permuted the HLA or CMV assignments 20 times. In a later analysis, co-occurring TCRs were grouped using DBSCAN, with TCRdist sequence similarity added in when clustering inside HLA-allele-positive subsets. Repertoires with fewer than 30,000 or more than 120,000 public chains were left out of co-occurrence clustering, as were four to six repertoires with anomalous nucleotide sharing. The table was pulled from immuneACCESS by TCRdb, which kept in-frame rearrangements only. Such tables lose some clones; where checked, under half of the loss comes from unresolved V genes, and the rest has no known cause. For V, J and clone size, that table is used; D and trimming come from the DNA. This sample lists about 100,000 clones; under 85% were detected once. Roughly 4.1% of the sample rests with the top ten.

This sample stems from a study of cytomegalovirus exposure and HLA in healthy donors (dated by TCRdb to about 2017). Regarding the complete study: According to an earlier analysis of 550 to 750 of the donors, roughly 180 million T cells yielded 100 million or so unique TCR beta sequences and 276 Gb of sequence data. Roughly 300 gigabases of sequencing data and approximately 84 million unique TCR sequences were included in an early release covering several hundred HLA-typed donors. The study aimed to test whether signatures of past pathogen exposure could be identified by cataloging public T cell receptors. Among the roughly 400 genotyped donors, 75% to 90% belonged to the genetic ancestry cluster associated with self-reported Caucasian donors. The later analysis used no new phenotypic data to find candidate immune exposures, relying instead on TCR beta sequences and their occurrence across donors. Roughly 5 DR-DQ haplotypes were handled as single units for association and clustering, since linkage in the cohort was strong. Class I and class II HLA loci were covered by the typing at four-digit resolution. To predict cytomegalovirus infection status, the study brought together high-throughput TCR immunosequencing, statistical association of individual TCRs with disease status, and machine learning. Typing coverage varied by locus: 629-630 donors for A, B, C, DRB1 and DQB1; around 560 for DQA1; about 600 for DPA1; roughly 470 for DPB1. A later analysis re-examined previously published TCR beta repertoires from just over 650 donors and added high-resolution HLA genotyping to investigate patterns of TCR occurrence. Genome-wide SNP genotypes for about three fifths of the roughly 670 donors were used in a later genetic analysis, which treated that subset as a discovery cohort. All discovery cohort repertoires had been generated on a single sequencing platform. Among about 370 genotyped donors of the cohort, an average of roughly 230,000 unique TCR beta nucleotide sequences was sequenced per donor, of which 15% to 20% were non-productive. An earlier analysis of approximately 640 of the donors applied high-throughput TCR beta sequencing to assess whether each TCR beta V gene segment acted as functional or pseudogenic. Donor age, sex, ethnicity and CMV serostatus were compiled together with the repertoire data. Besides the first cohort of roughly 660 subjects, a separate validation cohort made up of 95 to 150 different subjects was used. The study used immunosequencing to profile the T cell repertoires of 670 or so subjects and linked those repertoires to cytomegalovirus serostatus. Overall study results and their limits: Several of the top co-occurrence clusters appeared to be linked to parvovirus B19, influenza, CMV and Epstein-Barr virus, according to a later analysis. In a later genetic analysis, a missense DCLRE1C variant was associated with V-gene and J-gene trimming of TCR beta chains, and the association was replicated in an independent cohort. Broadly in line with IMGT annotations, most TCR beta V segments showed up in productive rearrangements about 90% or about 30% of the time in an earlier analysis of a few hundred of the donors. A few of the identified cytomegalovirus-associated TCR beta chains were confirmed in vitro to be specific for cytomegalovirus antigens. Roughly uniform sequencing depth across donors was assumed in presence/absence analyses, although this assumption may not hold. A later analysis found that HLA-associated TCR beta chains were more clonally expanded and had lower generation probabilities than equally common non-associated chains. According to the authors, the approach could potentially be generalized to other disease states and immunological phenotypes. In both the original and validation cohorts, the classifier was reported to diagnose cytomegalovirus status with high specificity and sensitivity. A total of about 180 TCR beta chains were listed by the study as associated with cytomegalovirus. Most CMV-associated TCR beta chains appeared to be HLA-restricted in a later analysis, and the HLA associations seemed to be driven largely by CMV exposure. Because HLA typing was missing for some donors at each locus, association tests included only the typed subset. This cohort had only TCR beta chains sequenced, and the lack of alpha or paired-chain data limited which features could be detected. CMV serostatus was the only immune exposure information available for the cohort. Assigning TCR associations to individual alleles was difficult when HLA alleles, especially DR and DQ, strongly co-occurred. Linkage disequilibrium might explain the correlated functional status among segregating V segments, but an unknown experimental factor could not be ruled out. A later analysis found that TCR association rates varied across HLA loci, with DRB1 alleles showing the most associated TCRs and HLA-C alleles the fewest. About 17 rarely observed V segments, including chromosome 9 orphons, were excluded from the earlier analysis of a few hundred of the donors because counts were too low. The sequencing pipeline was judged likely to have produced a cluster of highly shared sequence variants as a technical artifact. At a false discovery rate of 0.05, a later analysis linked some 18,000 TCR beta sequences to specific HLA alleles. According to a later genetic analysis, donors in an Asian-associated ancestry cluster had fewer N-insertions in productive TCRs than the approximately 630-donor mean. Most TCR sequences were seen in very few donors, while some public TCRs were found in many individuals. Because the 87-base-pair reads could not distinguish some IMGT-functional V segments, including TRBV6-2 and TRBV6-3, those segments were excluded. A further reported finding was that TCR beta sequences accurately predicted the HLA-A and HLA-B alleles for most subjects in the first cohort.

The cohort comprised some 680 healthy bone marrow donors. At the time of sampling, all cohort members were nominally healthy, though unrecorded immune exposures were likely present. The donor was CMV seronegative and belonged to the group of 350 or so seronegative cohort members. Every donor gave a peripheral blood sample, and the peripheral blood mononuclear cells from that sample were used for TCR beta sequencing. Genomic DNA extraction from the blood cell samples was performed with the Qiagen DNeasy Blood Extraction Kit. The germline V gene supplies CDR1 WSHSY and CDR2 SAAADI. CDR3 length: 15 amino acids, cysteine to phenylalanine. The DNA shown is the 45-base CDR3, in frame from base 1. V and J are trimmed by 5 bases and 4 bases, and the gene matches miss 5 bases of the junction.

The source material was PBMCs. The chain was built from TRBV10-2 and TRBJ2-3; 11 central nucleotides agree with TRBD1. The receptor's source is a man in his forties in good health and CMV-seronegative. In nucleotide form, the sequence is TGCGCCAGCAGTTTTGGGACAGGGGGAGCAGATACGCAGTATTTT. Its translation is CASSFGTGGADTQYF.